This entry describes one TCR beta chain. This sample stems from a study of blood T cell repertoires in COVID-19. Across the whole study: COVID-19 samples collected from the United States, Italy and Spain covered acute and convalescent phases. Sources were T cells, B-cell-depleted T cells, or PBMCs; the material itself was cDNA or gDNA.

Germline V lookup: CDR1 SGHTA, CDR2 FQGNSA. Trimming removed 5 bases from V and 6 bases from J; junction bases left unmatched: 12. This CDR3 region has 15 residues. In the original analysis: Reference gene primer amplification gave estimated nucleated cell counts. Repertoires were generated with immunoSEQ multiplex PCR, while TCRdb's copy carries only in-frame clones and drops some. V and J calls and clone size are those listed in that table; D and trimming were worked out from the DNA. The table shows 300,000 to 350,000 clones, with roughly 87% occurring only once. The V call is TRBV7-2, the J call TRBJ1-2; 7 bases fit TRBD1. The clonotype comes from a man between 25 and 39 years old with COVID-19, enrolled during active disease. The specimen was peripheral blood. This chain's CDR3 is CASSPHGTVGNGYTF. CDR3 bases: TGTGCCAGCAGCCCACACGGGACAGTTGGAAATGGCTACACCTTC.